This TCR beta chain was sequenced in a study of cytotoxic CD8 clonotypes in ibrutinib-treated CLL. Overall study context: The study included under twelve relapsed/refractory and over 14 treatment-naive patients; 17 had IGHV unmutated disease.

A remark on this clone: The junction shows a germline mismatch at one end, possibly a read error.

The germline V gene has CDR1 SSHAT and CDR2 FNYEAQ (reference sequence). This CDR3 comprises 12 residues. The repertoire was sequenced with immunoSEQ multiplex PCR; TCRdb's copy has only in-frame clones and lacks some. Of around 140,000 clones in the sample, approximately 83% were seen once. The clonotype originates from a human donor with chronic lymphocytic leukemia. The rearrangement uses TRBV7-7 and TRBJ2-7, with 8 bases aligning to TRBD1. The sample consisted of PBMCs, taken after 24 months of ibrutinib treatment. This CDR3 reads CASSKGTGEQYF. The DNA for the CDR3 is TGTGCTAGCAGCAAGGGGACAGGCGAGCAGTACTTC.